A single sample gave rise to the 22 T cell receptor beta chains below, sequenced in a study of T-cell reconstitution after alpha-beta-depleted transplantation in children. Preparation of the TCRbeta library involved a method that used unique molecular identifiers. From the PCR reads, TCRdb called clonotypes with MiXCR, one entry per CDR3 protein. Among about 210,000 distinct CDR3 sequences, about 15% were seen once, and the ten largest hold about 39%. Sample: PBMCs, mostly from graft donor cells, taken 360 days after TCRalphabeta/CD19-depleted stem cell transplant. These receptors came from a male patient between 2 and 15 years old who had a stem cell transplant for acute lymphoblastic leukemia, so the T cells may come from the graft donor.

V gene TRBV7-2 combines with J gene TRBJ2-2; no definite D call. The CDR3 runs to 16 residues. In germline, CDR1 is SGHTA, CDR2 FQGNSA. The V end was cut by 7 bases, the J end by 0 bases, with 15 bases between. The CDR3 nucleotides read TGTGCCAGCAACCCCCACGCCATACCGAACACCGGGGAGCTGTTTTTT. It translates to CASNPHAIPNTGELFF.

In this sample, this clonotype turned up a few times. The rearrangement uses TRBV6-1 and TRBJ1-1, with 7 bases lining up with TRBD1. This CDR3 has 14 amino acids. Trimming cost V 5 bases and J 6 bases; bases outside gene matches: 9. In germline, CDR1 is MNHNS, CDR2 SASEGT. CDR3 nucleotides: TGTGCCAGCAGTCTGAACAGGGGTTCAGCTGAAGCTTTCTTT. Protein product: CASSLNRGSAEAFF.

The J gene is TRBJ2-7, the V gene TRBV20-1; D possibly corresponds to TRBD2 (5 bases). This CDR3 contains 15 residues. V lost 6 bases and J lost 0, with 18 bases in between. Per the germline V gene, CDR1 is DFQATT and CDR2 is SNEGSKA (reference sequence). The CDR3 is CSAIDGSGFSYEQYF. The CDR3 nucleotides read TGCAGTGCCATAGATGGAAGCGGTTTCTCCTACGAGCAGTACTTC.

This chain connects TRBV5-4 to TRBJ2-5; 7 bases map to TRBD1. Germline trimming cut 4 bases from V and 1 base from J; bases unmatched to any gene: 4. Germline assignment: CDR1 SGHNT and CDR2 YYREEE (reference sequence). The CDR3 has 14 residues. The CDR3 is CASSGGQLQETQYF. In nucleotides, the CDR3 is TGTGCCAGCAGCGGGGGACAGCTCCAAGAGACCCAGTACTTC.

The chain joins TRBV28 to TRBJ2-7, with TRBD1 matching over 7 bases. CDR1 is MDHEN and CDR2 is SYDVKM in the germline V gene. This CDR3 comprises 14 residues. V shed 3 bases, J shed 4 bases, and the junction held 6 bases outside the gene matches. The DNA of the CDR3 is TGTGCCAGCAGTTTCGGGGCAGGGGGATACGAGCAGTACTTC. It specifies CASSFGAGGYEQYF.

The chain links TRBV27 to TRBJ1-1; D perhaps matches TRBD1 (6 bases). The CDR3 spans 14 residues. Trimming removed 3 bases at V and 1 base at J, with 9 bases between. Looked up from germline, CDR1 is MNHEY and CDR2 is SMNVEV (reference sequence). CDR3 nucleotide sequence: TGTGCCAGCAGTTTTTGGGGGGCGAACACTGAAGCTTTCTTT. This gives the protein CASSFWGANTEAFF.

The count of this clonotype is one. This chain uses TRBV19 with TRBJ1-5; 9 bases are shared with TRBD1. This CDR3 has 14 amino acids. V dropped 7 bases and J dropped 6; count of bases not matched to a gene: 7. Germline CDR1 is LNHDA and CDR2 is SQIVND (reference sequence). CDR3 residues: CASTTQGAAQPQHF. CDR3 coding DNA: TGTGCCAGTACCACACAGGGGGCAGCTCAGCCCCAGCATTTT.

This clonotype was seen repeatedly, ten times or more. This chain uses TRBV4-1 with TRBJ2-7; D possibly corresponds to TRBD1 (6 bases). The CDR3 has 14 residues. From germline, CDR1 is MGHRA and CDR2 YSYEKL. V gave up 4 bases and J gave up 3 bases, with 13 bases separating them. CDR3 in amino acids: CASSPYRELYEQYF. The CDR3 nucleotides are TGCGCCAGCAGCCCTTACAGGGAGCTCTACGAGCAGTACTTC.

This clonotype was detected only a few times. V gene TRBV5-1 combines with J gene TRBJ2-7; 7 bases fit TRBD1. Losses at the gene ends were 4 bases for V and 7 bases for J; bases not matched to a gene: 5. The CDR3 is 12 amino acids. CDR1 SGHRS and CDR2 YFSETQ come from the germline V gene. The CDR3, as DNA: TGCGCCAGCAGCGGGGACAGTTATGAGCAGTACTTC. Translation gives CASSGDSYEQYF.

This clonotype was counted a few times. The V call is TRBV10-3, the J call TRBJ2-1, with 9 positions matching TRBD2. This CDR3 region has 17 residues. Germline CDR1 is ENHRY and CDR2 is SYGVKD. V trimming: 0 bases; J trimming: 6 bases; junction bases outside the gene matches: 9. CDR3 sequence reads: CAISESMGAGGPNEQFF. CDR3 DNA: TGTGCCATCAGTGAGTCGATGGGTGCGGGGGGGCCCAATGAGCAGTTCTTC.

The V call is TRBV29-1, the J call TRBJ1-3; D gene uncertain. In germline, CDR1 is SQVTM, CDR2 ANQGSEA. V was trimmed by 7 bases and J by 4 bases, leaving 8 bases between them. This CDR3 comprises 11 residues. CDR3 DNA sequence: TGCAGCGCCGACACCGGAAACACCATATATTTT. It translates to CSADTGNTIYF. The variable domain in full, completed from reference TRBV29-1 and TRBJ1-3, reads SAVISQKPSRDICQRGTSLTIQCQVDSQVTMMFWYRQQPGQSLTLIATANQGSEATYESGFVIDKFPISRPNLTFSTLTVSNMSPEDSSIYLCSADTGNTIYFGEGSWLTVV.

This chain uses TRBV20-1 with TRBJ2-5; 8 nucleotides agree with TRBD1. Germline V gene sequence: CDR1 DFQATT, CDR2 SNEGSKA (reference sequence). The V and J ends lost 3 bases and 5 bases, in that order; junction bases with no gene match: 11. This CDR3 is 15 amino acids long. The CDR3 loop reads CSARNKGQGRETQYF. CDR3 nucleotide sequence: TGCAGTGCTAGGAATAAAGGACAGGGACGGGAGACCCAGTACTTC.

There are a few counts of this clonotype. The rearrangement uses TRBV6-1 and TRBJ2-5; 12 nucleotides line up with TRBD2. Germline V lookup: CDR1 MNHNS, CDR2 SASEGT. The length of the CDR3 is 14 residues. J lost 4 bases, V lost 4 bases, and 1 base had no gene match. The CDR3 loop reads CASSGLAGAETQYF. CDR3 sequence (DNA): TGTGCCAGCAGTGGACTAGCGGGAGCAGAGACCCAGTACTTC.

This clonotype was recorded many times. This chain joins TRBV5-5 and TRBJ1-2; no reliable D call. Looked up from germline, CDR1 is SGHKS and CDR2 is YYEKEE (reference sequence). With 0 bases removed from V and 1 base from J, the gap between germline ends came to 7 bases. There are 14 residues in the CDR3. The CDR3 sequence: CASSLELVNYGYTF. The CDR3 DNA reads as TGTGCCAGCAGCTTGGAGTTAGTTAACTATGGCTACACCTTC.

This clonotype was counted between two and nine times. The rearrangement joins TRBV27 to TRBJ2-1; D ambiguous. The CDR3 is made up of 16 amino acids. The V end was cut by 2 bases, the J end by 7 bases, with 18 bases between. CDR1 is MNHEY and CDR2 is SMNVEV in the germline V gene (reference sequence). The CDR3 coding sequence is TGTGCCAGCAGTTTAACCACCCTGGGGTGGGGTAATGAGCAGTTCTTC. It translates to CASSLTTLGWGNEQFF.

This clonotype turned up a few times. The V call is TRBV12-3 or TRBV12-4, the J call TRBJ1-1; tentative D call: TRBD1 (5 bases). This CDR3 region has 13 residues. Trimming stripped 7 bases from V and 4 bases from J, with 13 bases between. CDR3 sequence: CASIGTPPTEAFF. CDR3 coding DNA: TGTGCCAGCATCGGGACCCCCCCCACTGAAGCTTTCTTT.

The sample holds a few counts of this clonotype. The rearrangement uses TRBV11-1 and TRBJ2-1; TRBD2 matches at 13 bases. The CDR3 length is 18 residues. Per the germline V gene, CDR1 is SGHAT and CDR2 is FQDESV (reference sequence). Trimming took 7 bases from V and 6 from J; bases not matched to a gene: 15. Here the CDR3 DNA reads TGTGCCAGCACCCAAGGGACTAGCGGGGATCCCAGTGGCAATGAGCAGTTCTTC. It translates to CASTQGTSGDPSGNEQFF. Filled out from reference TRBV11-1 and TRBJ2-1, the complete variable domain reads EAEVAQSPRYKITEKSQAVAFWCDPISGHATLYWYRQILGQGPELLVQFQDESVVDDSQLPKDRFSAERLKGVDSTLKIQPAELGDSAMYLCASTQGTSGDPSGNEQFFGPGTRLTVL.

The CDR3 sequence is CSAGEGTGNEQFF. The CDR3 coding sequence is TGCAGCGCCGGTGAGGGGACAGGGAATGAGCAGTTCTTC. The V and J genes are TRBV29-1 and TRBJ2-1, with 9 bases matching TRBD1. V was pared by 7 bases and J by 7 bases, with 8 bases of the junction left unmatched. Germline V gives CDR1 SQVTM, CDR2 ANQGSEA. CDR3 length equals 13 residues.

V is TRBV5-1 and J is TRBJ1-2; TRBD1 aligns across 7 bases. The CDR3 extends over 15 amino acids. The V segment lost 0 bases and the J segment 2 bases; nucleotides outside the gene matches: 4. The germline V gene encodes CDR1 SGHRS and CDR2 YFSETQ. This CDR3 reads CASSLVTGVNYGYTF. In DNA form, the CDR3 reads TGCGCCAGCAGCTTGGTAACAGGGGTGAACTATGGCTACACCTTC.

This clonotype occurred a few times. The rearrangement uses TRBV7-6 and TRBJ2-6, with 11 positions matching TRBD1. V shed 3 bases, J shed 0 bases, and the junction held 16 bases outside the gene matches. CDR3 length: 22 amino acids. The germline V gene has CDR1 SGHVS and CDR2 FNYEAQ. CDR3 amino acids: CASSFPDRSGDRGFSGANVLTF. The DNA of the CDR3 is TGTGCCAGCAGCTTCCCCGATCGATCCGGGGACAGGGGGTTCTCTGGGGCCAACGTCCTGACTTTC.

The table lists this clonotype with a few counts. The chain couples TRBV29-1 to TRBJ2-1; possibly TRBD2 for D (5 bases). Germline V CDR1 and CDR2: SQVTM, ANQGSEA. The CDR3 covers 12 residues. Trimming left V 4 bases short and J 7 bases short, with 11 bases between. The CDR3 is CSVGERVNEQFF. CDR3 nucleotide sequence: TGCAGCGTTGGGGAGCGCGTAAATGAGCAGTTCTTC.

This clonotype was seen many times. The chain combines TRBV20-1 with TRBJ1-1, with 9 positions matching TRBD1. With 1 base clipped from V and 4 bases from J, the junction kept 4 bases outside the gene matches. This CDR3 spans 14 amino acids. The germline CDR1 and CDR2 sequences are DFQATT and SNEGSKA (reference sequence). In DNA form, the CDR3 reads TGCAGTGCTAGAGTCCCGACAGGGGGCACTGAAGCTTTCTTT. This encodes CSARVPTGGTEAFF.